This T cell receptor (beta chain) was sequenced during a study of OX40 agonist ivuxolimab in advanced cancers. Background on the study: Melanoma, hepatocellular carcinoma, head and neck or renal cell cancer occurred in dose-escalation patients. Of mixed ages from about 23 to 85 and averaging approximately 60 years, the group was roughly 85% male.

Measured with immunoSEQ multiplex PCR; TCRdb has only the in-frame clones, and not every one. The sample yields fewer than 60,000 clones, over 80% seen once. Germline V gene sequence: CDR1 MNHNY, CDR2 SVGAGI (reference sequence). The V segment lost 5 bases and the J segment 2 bases; nucleotides outside the gene matches: 6. The CDR3 totals 15 residues. Enrollment shut out patients with autoimmune disease history or systemic immunosuppression. The clonotype was recovered from an adult with an advanced solid tumor such as melanoma, head and neck, liver or kidney cancer. This sample comprised CD4+ or CD8+ T cells sorted from blood, obtained in a trial of the OX40 agonist ivuxolimab. This rearrangement joins TRBV6-6 to TRBJ1-2; 9 nucleotides align to TRBD1. CDR3 sequence (DNA): TGTGCCAGCAGTCGAATCGGACAGGGGAACTATGGCTACACCTTC. Translation gives CASSRIGQGNYGYTF.